The next 21 T cell receptor beta chains were all read from a single sample in a study of vaccination and CD4 T cells after COVID-19. Treatment of the sample: 10-day PBMC culture with coronavirus spike peptide pools or control peptides (ViraFEST assay). No antigens are known for them. Sequencing of cultured CD4+ T cell DNA used the Oncomine TCR Beta short-read assay. MiXCR, run by TCRdb on the PCR reads, gives a single entry per CDR3 protein. Altogether 3,500 to 5,000 distinct CDR3 sequences are present, less than 25% being singletons, with the ten largest covering around 25%. Source material: CD4+ T cells from blood, cultured in vitro. These receptors were taken from a human donor who had recovered from COVID-19.

This clonotype is labeled as large. The chain joins TRBV6-1 to TRBJ2-7, with a tentative D call TRBD1 (6 bases). The CDR3 has 11 amino acids. Germline loops: CDR1 MNHNS, CDR2 SASEGT. V lost 8 bases and J 7 bases, leaving 12 bases between the germline ends. The CDR3 here is CASSDSREQYF. The DNA of the CDR3 is TGTGCCAGCTCGGACAGTCGGGAGCAGTACTTC.

This sequence joins TRBV28 and TRBJ2-4; no clear D. There are 12 residues in the CDR3. V lost 4 bases, J lost 9 bases, and 10 bases lay in between. Germline CDR1 and CDR2: MDHEN and SYDVKM. The CDR3 bases are TGTGCCAGCAGTTACAGCAAGAGCATTCAGTACTTC. This translates into CASSYSKSIQYF.

This chain uses TRBV18 with TRBJ2-6; D gene uncertain. The V end lost 3 bases, the J end lost 2 bases, and 8 bases lay between the germline ends. Germline V gene sequence: CDR1 KGHSH, CDR2 LQKENI. CDR3 length equals 15 residues. The CDR3 here is CASSPVEAGANVLTF. As DNA, the CDR3 is TGTGCCAGCTCACCTGTCGAGGCTGGGGCCAACGTCCTGACTTTC. The full variable domain, in which reference TRBV18 and TRBJ2-6 provide the parts outside the CDR3, is NAGVMQNPRHLVRRRGQEARLRCSPMKGHSHVYWYRQLPEEGLKFMVYLQKENIIDESGMPKERFSAEFPKEGPSILRIQQVVRGDSAAYFCASSPVEAGANVLTFGAGSRLTVL.

This clonotype counts as medium-sized (0.01 to 0.1%). J is TRBJ2-5 and V is TRBV21-1. TRBV21-1 is a documented pseudogene. The CDR3 has 15 residues. The CDR3 DNA reads TGTGCCAGCAGCAAACCGCAGAGACCACAAGAGACCCAGTACTTC. Translated: CASSKPQRPQETQYF.

As DNA, the CDR3 is TGTGCCAGCGGACCCCTTGAGGGCTTATTTAGGGCAACTAATGAAAAACTGTTTTTT. This encodes CASGPLEGLFRATNEKLFF. The rearrangement links TRBV4-2 to TRBJ1-4; the D is unclear. The CDR3 sequence is 19 residues long. V was clipped by 8 bases and J by 0 bases, with 25 bases between them. Germline CDR1 reads LGHNA; CDR2 reads YNFKEQ.

This clonotype was found a few times. The V call is TRBV6-1, the J call TRBJ2-3; no definite D call. V lost 2 bases and J 7 bases, leaving 16 bases between the germline ends. CDR1 and CDR2 (germline): MNHNS, SASEGT. This CDR3 spans 15 amino acids. DNA of the CDR3: TGTGCCAGCAGTGAAATGGGTCAAGGCTTGTATACGCAGTATTTT. Its protein is CASSEMGQGLYTQYF.

The gene calls are TRBV5-1 and TRBJ1-6; 7 bases agree with TRBD1. CDR1 is SGHRS, CDR2 YFSETQ, per germline. CDR3 length: 15 amino acids. V shed 1 base and J 3 bases; nucleotides not matched to a gene: 1. The CDR3 is CASSLRQGYNSPLHF. The CDR3, as DNA: TGCGCCAGCAGCTTGCGACAGGGCTATAATTCACCCCTCCACTTT.

By frequency in the sample, this clonotype is medium-sized. Its ends do not fully match the called genes, so a read error is possible. The V and J genes are TRBV7-7 and TRBJ2-7, with 7 nucleotides matching TRBD1. Germline assignment: CDR1 SSHAT and CDR2 FNYEAQ (reference sequence). The length of the CDR3 is 13 residues. CDR3 region: CASSLSGTAEQYF. The CDR3 DNA reads as TGTGCTAGCAGCCTGTCAGGGACAGCCGAGCAGTACTTC.

The table lists this clonotype with a few counts. This sequence joins TRBV6-5 and TRBJ1-1; D is ambiguous. Trimming took 2 bases from V and 7 from J, leaving 11 bases between them. The CDR3 is 13 amino acids. Germline V gene lookup returns CDR1 MNHEY and CDR2 SVGAGI. CDR3 protein: CASSYTTQGEAFF. In DNA, the CDR3 is TGTGCCAGCAGTTACACCACGCAAGGTGAAGCTTTCTTT.

Within the sample, this clonotype is large. The rearrangement uses TRBV6-1 and TRBJ1-6; a possible D gene is TRBD1 (5 bases). The V and J ends lost 7 bases and 7 bases respectively, with 17 bases between them. Germline V gene sequence: CDR1 MNHNS, CDR2 SASEGT. The CDR3 contains 15 residues. The CDR3, as DNA: TGTGCCAGCAAGGGTCCCACAGGAGTGAATTCACCCCTCCACTTT. Residues: CASKGPTGVNSPLHF.

There are a few counts of this clonotype. The CDR3 coding sequence is TGTGCCAGCCTAAGTGCGGGGGGTGTCAAAAACATTCAGTACTTC. It encodes CASLSAGGVKNIQYF. This chain joins TRBV2 and TRBJ2-4; 8 positions match TRBD2. This CDR3 is built from 15 residues. The J segment lost 3 bases and the V segment lost 8 bases, leaving 9 bases of the junction unmatched. CDR1 and CDR2 (germline): SNHLY, FYNNEI.

The table lists this clonotype with a count of one. The V call is TRBV28, the J call TRBJ2-7; 8 bases match TRBD1. Looked up from germline, CDR1 is MDHEN and CDR2 is SYDVKM. This CDR3 is 12 amino acids long. V shed 7 bases and J 3 bases; nucleotides not matched to a gene: 2. The CDR3 DNA follows: TGTGCCAGCAAACAGGGGGACTACGAGCAGTACTTC. This encodes CASKQGDYEQYF.

On this clonotype itself: This may stem from a read error, because a much larger clone lies one nucleotide away. V and J are TRBV7-2 and TRBJ2-7; no definite D call. Germline V CDR1 and CDR2: SGHTA, FQGNSA. The ends were cut back, 7 bases at V and 0 bases at J, with 7 bases in the middle. This CDR3 is built from 12 residues. CDR3 DNA: TGTGCCAGCAACCTCAGCTCCTACGAGCAGTACTTC. This gives the protein CASNLSSYEQYF.

The CDR3 reads CASSVAAEASGKNIQYF. Here the CDR3 DNA reads TGTGCCAGCAGCGTAGCTGCGGAGGCTAGCGGGAAAAACATTCAGTACTTC. The chain recombines TRBV9 with TRBJ2-4, with TRBD2 matching over 8 bases. CDR3 length: 17 residues. The J segment lost 4 bases and the V segment lost 0 bases, leaving 9 bases of the junction unmatched. Per the germline V gene, CDR1 is SGDLS and CDR2 is YYNGEE.

This clonotype turned up a few times. The chain is built from TRBV5-1 and TRBJ1-2; unclear D gene. V was trimmed by 0 bases and J by 1 base, leaving 7 bases between them. The CDR3 is 14 residues long. CDR1 and CDR2 from the germline V gene are SGHRS and YFSETQ. CDR3 DNA sequence: TGCGCCAGCAGCTTGGCAGGCCTTAACTATGGCTACACCTTC. This translates into CASSLAGLNYGYTF.

In its sample, this clonotype ranks as medium-sized. The J gene is TRBJ2-2, the V gene TRBV6-1, with TRBD1 matching over 8 bases. Losses at the gene ends were 6 bases for V and 1 base for J; bases not matched to a gene: 1. The CDR3 spans 14 residues. Germline V lookup: CDR1 MNHNS, CDR2 SASEGT. The CDR3 reads CASRQGGNTGELFF. CDR3 bases: TGTGCCAGCAGACAGGGGGGGAACACCGGGGAGCTGTTTTTT.

In the case of this clonotype: Since a much larger clone is just one base distant, this may be a read error. This chain connects TRBV11-2 to TRBJ1-2; possibly TRBD1 for D (6 bases). CDR3 size: 15 residues. Per germline, CDR1 SGHAT and CDR2 FQNNGV. The CDR3 spells CASSFSRDINNGYTF. The CDR3 DNA sequence: TGTGCCAGCAGCTTTAGTCGGGACATTAACAATGGCTACACCTTC.

This clonotype was observed a handful of times. The rearrangement links TRBV30 to TRBJ1-5; D may be TRBD1 (5 bases). The CDR3 extends over 13 amino acids. The V gene's germline CDR1 is GTSNPN and CDR2 SVGIG (reference sequence). V lost 0 bases, J lost 4 bases, and 7 bases lay in between. Here the CDR3 reads CAWSVRENQPQHF. The CDR3 nucleotides read TGTGCCTGGAGTGTCAGGGAAAATCAGCCCCAGCATTTT.

This clonotype was seen more than once but under ten times. CDR3 loop: CASSPFPGSGVYEQYF. The CDR3 coding sequence is TGTGCCAGCTCACCATTTCCAGGATCGGGGGTCTACGAGCAGTACTTC. The V and J genes are TRBV18 and TRBJ2-7; a possible D gene is TRBD2 (6 bases). CDR1 is KGHSH, CDR2 LQKENI, per germline. Trimming took 2 bases from V and 3 from J, leaving 17 bases between them. The CDR3 covers 16 residues.

The chain couples TRBV10-3 to TRBJ1-2, with TRBD1 identical over 7 bases. The V gene's germline CDR1 is ENHRY and CDR2 SYGVKD. The CDR3 is 15 residues long. V lost 4 bases, J lost 6 bases, and 11 bases stayed unmatched. This CDR3 reads CAISGFPDRDHGYTF. In nucleotides, the CDR3 is TGTGCCATCAGTGGCTTCCCCGACAGGGATCATGGCTACACCTTC.

The chain joins TRBV7-9 to TRBJ2-3, with 7 positions matching TRBD1. The V gene's germline CDR1 is SEHNR and CDR2 FQNEAQ (reference sequence). Trimming at V came to 5 bases and at J to 1 base, leaving 9 bases not matched to a gene. The CDR3 spans 16 residues. The CDR3, as DNA: TGTGCCAGCAGCCTACTGACAGGGAAGGGCACAGATACGCAGTATTTT. This gives the protein CASSLLTGKGTDTQYF.